Below are 25 T cell receptor beta chains sequenced from a single sample in a study of shared clonotypes between healthy human individuals. Repertoires were generated with immunoSEQ multiplex PCR, while TCRdb's copy carries only in-frame clones and drops some. This table has about 2.4 million clones, approximately 94% appearing once. Sequenced sample: naive CD4+ T cells from PBMCs. Indicated subset: CD45RA+ positively selected. These receptors originate from a man aged 18 to 30 in good health. Some clones in this sample may be carry-over from other donors' samples.

To note about this clone: Different DNA sequences within this sample yield the same CDR3. The chain combines TRBV18 with TRBJ2-1; D uncertain. The germline V gene encodes CDR1 KGHSH and CDR2 LQKENI. The CDR3 extends over 13 amino acids. V gave up 2 bases and J gave up 5 bases, with 7 bases separating them. Here the CDR3 DNA reads TGTGCCAGCTCACCAGGCGGCGACAATGAGCAGTTCTTC. This encodes CASSPGGDNEQFF.

The chain couples TRBV5-1 to TRBJ1-2; 9 positions match TRBD1. With 2 bases clipped from V and 5 bases from J, the junction kept 4 bases outside the gene matches. CDR1 and CDR2 (germline): SGHRS, YFSETQ. This CDR3 comprises 14 residues. For the CDR3, the DNA is TGCGCCAGCAGCTTTGTGACAGGGGGGTATGGCTACACCTTC. Amino acid sequence: CASSFVTGGYGYTF.

Only one count was recorded for this clone. Other DNA sequences in the same sample also yield this CDR3. The chain is built from TRBV5-1 and TRBJ2-7; D is perhaps TRBD1 (5 bases). V was pared by 0 bases and J by 2 bases, with 9 bases between. Germline assignment: CDR1 SGHRS and CDR2 YFSETQ. CDR3 length: 14 amino acids. The CDR3 DNA reads as TGCGCCAGCAGCTTGGGTACAGGAGCCTACGAGCAGTACTTC. This gives the protein CASSLGTGAYEQYF.

This clone was detected only once. The chain links TRBV5-1 to TRBJ2-5, with D tentatively TRBD1 or TRBD2 (5 bases each). Germline V lookup: CDR1 SGHRS, CDR2 YFSETQ. There are 15 residues in the CDR3. The V end was cut by 0 bases, the J end by 5 bases, with 14 bases between. The CDR3 coding sequence is TGCGCCAGCAGCTTGGCCGGGGACCGTCTGGAGACCCAGTACTTC. Protein: CASSLAGDRLETQYF.

This clone was counted a single time. The chain couples TRBV28 to TRBJ2-7; D is possibly TRBD1 (6 bases). Germline-derived CDR1 and CDR2 are MDHEN and SYDVKM. CDR3 size: 14 residues. Trimming stripped 5 bases from V and 2 bases from J, with 13 bases between. The CDR3 sequence: CASSPLGGTYEQYF. CDR3 in DNA: TGTGCCAGCAGTCCTCTAGGGGGTACCTACGAGCAGTACTTC.

This clone was observed a handful of times. The chain has TRBV6-1 and TRBJ2-2; tentatively, D is TRBD1 (6 bases). The CDR3 is 15 amino acids. CDR1 and CDR2 (germline): MNHNS, SASEGT. Trimming removed 4 bases from V and 5 bases from J, with 14 bases in between. The CDR3 here is CASSAQGLTTGELFF. The CDR3 nucleotides read TGTGCCAGCAGTGCTCAGGGGTTGACGACCGGGGAGCTGTTTTTT.

V is TRBV2 and J is TRBJ2-2, with TRBD1 identical over 7 bases. The germline CDR1 and CDR2 sequences are SNHLY and FYNNEI. This CDR3 spans 15 amino acids. V lost 5 bases and J lost 3; bases outside the gene matches: 6. The CDR3 DNA follows: TGTGCCAGCAGTCCGACAGGGCTGGACACCGGGGAGCTGTTTTTT. Translated: CASSPTGLDTGELFF.

This clone was picked up one time. The V and J genes are TRBV28 and TRBJ1-2, with D uncertain. Trimming removed 5 bases at V and 8 bases at J, with 12 bases between. Germline-derived CDR1 and CDR2 are MDHEN and SYDVKM. CDR3 length equals 12 residues. CDR3 bases: TGTGCCAGCAGTCCCTCGGTGAGCGGCTACACCTTC. Translated: CASSPSVSGYTF.

This rearrangement joins TRBV27 to TRBJ1-2, with TRBD1 as a possible D gene (6 bases). The CDR3 spans 16 residues. V was trimmed by 4 bases and J by 4 bases, leaving 19 bases between them. The germline gives CDR1 MNHEY, CDR2 SMNVEV (reference sequence). In DNA, the CDR3 is TGTGCCAGCAGTTCGATGCGACAGGTCCAAACCTATGGCTACACCTTC. Translated: CASSSMRQVQTYGYTF.

The chain uses TRBV21-1 and TRBJ1-5; no DNA check was done on the table's D call, TRBD1. TRBV21-1 is assigned pseudogene status. This CDR3 region has 16 residues. This chain's CDR3 is CASSGPRTGGDQPQHF. The CDR3 coding sequence is TGTGCCAGCAGCGGACCCCGGACAGGGGGCGATCAGCCCCAGCATTTT.

This chain connects TRBV6-5 to TRBJ2-7, with 8 bases aligning to TRBD1. CDR3 length equals 13 residues. Germline-derived CDR1 and CDR2 are MNHEY and SVGAGI. V was clipped by 6 bases and J by 4 bases; unmatched bases: 5. In DNA, the CDR3 is TGTGCCAGCAGGCATACAGGGGGTTACGAGCAGTACTTC. Amino acids: CASRHTGGYEQYF.

In the case of this clone: Distinct nucleotide sequences in the sample also encode this CDR3. The V call is TRBV7-3, the J call TRBJ2-2; D might be TRBD1 (6 bases). Trimming left V 3 bases short and J 1 base short, with 6 bases between. The CDR3 has 14 residues. The germline V gene encodes CDR1 SGHTA and CDR2 FQGTGA. The CDR3 bases are TGTGCCAGCAGCTTGGACAGGAACACCGGGGAGCTGTTTTTT. This sequence encodes CASSLDRNTGELFF. The whole variable domain, remainder taken from reference TRBV7-3 and TRBJ2-2, is GAGVSQTPSNKVTEKGKYVELRCDPISGHTALYWYRQSLGQGPEFLIYFQGTGAADDSGLPNDRFFAVRPEGSVSTLKIQRTERGDSAVYLCASSLDRNTGELFFGEGSRLTVL.

The rearrangement uses TRBV5-3 and TRBJ2-7; TRBD1 matches 7 bases. TRBV5-3 has ORF status, its function being uncertain. The CDR3 has 18 residues. Trimming took 4 bases from V and 2 from J; bases not matched to a gene: 18. The CDR3 DNA is TGTGCCAGAAGCCAATCACCCCTCGCCGGGACAGAAACCTACGAGCAGTACTTC. Translated: CARSQSPLAGTETYEQYF.

This chain connects TRBV5-4 to TRBJ2-2, with 8 bases matching TRBD1. V lost 4 bases, J lost 6 bases, and 5 bases stayed unmatched. Germline V gene sequence: CDR1 SGHNT, CDR2 YYREEE (reference sequence). The CDR3 covers 14 residues. The CDR3 reads CASSTGRGPGELFF. CDR3 DNA sequence: TGTGCCAGCAGCACGGGCAGGGGGCCCGGGGAGCTGTTTTTT.

The chain has TRBV4-2 and TRBJ2-3; possible D gene TRBD2, 6 bases. The V gene's germline CDR1 is LGHNA and CDR2 YNFKEQ. Trimming took 0 bases from V and 3 from J, leaving 16 bases between them. This CDR3 spans 17 amino acids. CDR3 sequence (DNA): TGTGCCAGCAGCCAAGATTGGCCACCCGGGGGAACAGATACGCAGTATTTT. This encodes CASSQDWPPGGTDTQYF.

The gene calls are TRBV19 and TRBJ2-2; TRBD1 might be the D (5 bases). V gave up 7 bases and J gave up 4 bases, with 10 bases separating them. Germline V gene lookup returns CDR1 LNHDA and CDR2 SQIVND (reference sequence). CDR3 length equals 13 residues. The CDR3 bases are TGTGCCAGTAACAGGCCCTCCACCGGGGAGCTGTTTTTT. Protein product: CASNRPSTGELFF.

V gene TRBV19 combines with J gene TRBJ2-1, with D perhaps TRBD1 (5 bases). Germline lookup yields CDR1 LNHDA and CDR2 SQIVND (reference sequence). This CDR3 has 15 residues. Between the trimmed V and J ends, which lost 3 bases and 3 bases, there was a span of 12 bases. The CDR3 here is CASSISRENYNEQFF. CDR3 nucleotide sequence: TGTGCCAGTAGTATCAGCAGGGAAAACTACAATGAGCAGTTCTTC.

This sequence joins TRBV10-2 and TRBJ2-6, with 7 nucleotides matching TRBD1. With 3 bases clipped from V and 2 bases from J, the junction kept 7 bases outside the gene matches. CDR1 is WSHSY and CDR2 is SAAADI in the germline V gene. This CDR3 has 17 residues. In DNA, the CDR3 is TGCGCCAGCAGTGACCCCGGGACAGACCCTGGGGCCAACGTCCTGACTTTC. This sequence encodes CASSDPGTDPGANVLTF.

The chain employs TRBV7-3 and TRBJ2-2; D is undetermined. Trimming removed 6 bases from V and 4 bases from J, with 12 bases in between. The CDR3 has 14 residues. Germline V gene data show CDR1 as SGHTA and CDR2 as FQGTGA. CDR3 DNA sequence: TGTGCCAGCAGAATAGGGATCCCCACCGGGGAGCTGTTTTTT. Its protein product is CASRIGIPTGELFF.

This clone was found once. The CDR3, as DNA: TGCGCCAGCAGCTATGACGGGCAGACCTACAATGAGCAGTTCTTC. This encodes CASSYDGQTYNEQFF. The chain uses TRBV5-1 and TRBJ2-1; D call uncertain. Germline lookup yields CDR1 SGHRS and CDR2 YFSETQ. The CDR3 is 15 residues long. V lost 3 bases and J 2 bases, leaving 12 bases between the germline ends.

Concerning this clone: At the DNA level, this CDR3 is encoded by other sequences in the same sample as well. The chain links TRBV5-1 to TRBJ2-1; TRBD2 agrees at 10 bases. Trimming removed 0 bases from V and 1 base from J; junction bases left unmatched: 4. The CDR3 length is 17 residues. Germline V lookup: CDR1 SGHRS, CDR2 YFSETQ. CDR3 in DNA: TGCGCCAGCAGCTTGGTAGTAGCGGGAGGATCCTACAATGAGCAGTTCTTC. Translated: CASSLVVAGGSYNEQFF.

The chain is built from TRBV5-1 and TRBJ2-1; 7 nucleotides align to TRBD2. The CDR3 spans 17 residues. V lost 0 bases and J lost 4; bases outside the gene matches: 10. The germline V gene encodes CDR1 SGHRS and CDR2 YFSETQ. CDR3 amino acids: CASSLATGSGGYNEQFF. The CDR3 DNA reads TGCGCCAGCAGCTTGGCCACGGGGTCGGGAGGATACAATGAGCAGTTCTTC.

There are a few counts of this clone. CDR3 sequence: CASSYWDSQNSPLHF. In DNA form, the CDR3 reads TGTGCCAGCAGTTACTGGGACAGCCAGAATTCACCCCTCCACTTT. The J gene is TRBJ1-6, the V gene TRBV6-5; TRBD1 matches at 7 bases. CDR3 length: 15 amino acids. With V trimmed by 1 base and J by 7 bases, 4 bases remained unmatched. Germline V lookup: CDR1 MNHEY, CDR2 SVGAGI.

The gene calls are TRBV7-8 and TRBJ2-5, with D possibly matching TRBD1 (6 bases). Germline V CDR1 and CDR2: SGHVS, FQNEAQ. This CDR3 has 15 residues. The ends were cut back, 0 bases at V and 1 base at J, with 9 bases in the middle. CDR3 in DNA: TGTGCCAGCAGCTTAGCCGGGACAATCCAAGAGACCCAGTACTTC. Translated, it gives CASSLAGTIQETQYF.

V and J are TRBV9 and TRBJ2-4; 8 bases align to TRBD1. This CDR3 has 16 residues. Germline V gene lookup returns CDR1 SGDLS and CDR2 YYNGEE. Trimming took 1 base from V and 3 from J; bases not matched to a gene: 6. This CDR3 is CASSVSGGGIKNIQYF. In DNA, the CDR3 is TGTGCCAGCAGCGTATCAGGGGGCGGCATCAAAAACATTCAGTACTTC.